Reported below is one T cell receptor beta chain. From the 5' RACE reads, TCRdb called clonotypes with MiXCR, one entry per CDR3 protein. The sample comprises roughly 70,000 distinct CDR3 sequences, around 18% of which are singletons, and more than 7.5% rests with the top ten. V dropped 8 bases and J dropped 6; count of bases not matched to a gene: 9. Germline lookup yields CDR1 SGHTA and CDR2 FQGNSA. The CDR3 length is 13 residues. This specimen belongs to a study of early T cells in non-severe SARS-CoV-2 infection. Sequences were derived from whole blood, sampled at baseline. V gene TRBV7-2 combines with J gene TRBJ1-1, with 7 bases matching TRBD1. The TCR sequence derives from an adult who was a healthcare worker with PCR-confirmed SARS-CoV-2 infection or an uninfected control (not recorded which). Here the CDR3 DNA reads TGTGCCAGCTGGGGAGGGGGCTTCTCTGAAGCTTTCTTT. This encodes CASWGGGFSEAFF.